This TCR beta chain was identified in a study of tumor-infiltrating lymphocytes in primary liver carcinoma. Looking at the study overall: The cohort included men and women aged 30 to 69 years. Stage T1-T3 N0M0 tumors measured about 4.2 to 11 cm at most.

CDR1 and CDR2 from the germline V gene are SGHAT and FQNNGV. V was trimmed by 10 bases and J by 2 bases, leaving 27 bases between them. This CDR3 has 17 amino acids. Total RNA amounting to around 450 ng was the source from which TCR beta cDNA was made with a constant-region primer. For TCR beta, libraries were produced by three nested multiplex PCR rounds using slightly modified ARM-PCR. Researchers ran the first two PCR rounds for ten to eleven cycles each with TRBV1-TRBV30 forward primers and a C-beta reverse primer. TCRdb recomputed calls from the multiplex PCR reads with MiXCR, one row per CDR3 protein. The sample shows 20,000 to 25,000 distinct CDR3 sequences, roughly 85% of them seen only once. Of note for this clonotype: Its target is not known.

Co-extracted RNA and DNA came from approximately 20-30 mg of unsorted bulk tissue. All of the tumor samples contained over 80% viable tumor cells. Study results and caveats: The top-250-clone fraction was significantly higher in tumors than in blood (p = 0.039).

The chain uses TRBV11-2 and TRBJ2-7; TRBD2 might be the D (6 bases). Sequenced sample: liver tumor tissue from sampling region 1. The subset: tumor region T1, superior pole. The receptor comes from a woman aged 30 to 39 with primary liver carcinoma and hepatitis B virus infection. CDR3 residues: CANSITGGDSRTYEQYF. CDR3 nucleotide sequence: TGTGCCAACAGTATCACAGGAGGGGACTCTCGGACCTACGAGCAGTACTTC.